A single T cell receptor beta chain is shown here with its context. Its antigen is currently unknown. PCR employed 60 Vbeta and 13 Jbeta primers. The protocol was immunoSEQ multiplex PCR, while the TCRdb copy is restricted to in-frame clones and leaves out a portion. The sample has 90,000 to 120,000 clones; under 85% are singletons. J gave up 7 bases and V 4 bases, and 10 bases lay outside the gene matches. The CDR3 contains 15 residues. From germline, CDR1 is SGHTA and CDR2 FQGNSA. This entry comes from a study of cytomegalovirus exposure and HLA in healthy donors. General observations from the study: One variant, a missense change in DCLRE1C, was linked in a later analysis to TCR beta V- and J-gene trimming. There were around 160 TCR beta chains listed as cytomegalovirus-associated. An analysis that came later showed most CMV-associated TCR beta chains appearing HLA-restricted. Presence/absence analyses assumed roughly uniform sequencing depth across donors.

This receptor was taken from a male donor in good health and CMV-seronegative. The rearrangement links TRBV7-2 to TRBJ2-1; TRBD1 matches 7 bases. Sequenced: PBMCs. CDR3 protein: CASSSRQGLGNEQFF. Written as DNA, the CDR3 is TGTGCCAGCAGCTCTCGACAGGGTCTCGGGAATGAGCAGTTCTTC.